One and the same sample provided the 8 T cell receptor beta chains below, sequenced in a study of blood T cell repertoires in COVID-19. Sequenced by immunoSEQ multiplex PCR; TCRdb stores in-frame clones only, minus some. The sample carries about 250,000 clones, 85% to 90% recorded once. Sequenced material: PBMCs or T cells enriched from blood (not recorded which). These receptors were collected from a man between 18 and 35 years old who had recovered from COVID-19.

The CDR3 loop is CASSVGTSVKQFF. The CDR3 region has the DNA TGTGCCAGCAGCGTCGGGACTAGCGTTAAGCAGTTCTTC. V usage is TRBV9 and J usage is TRBJ2-1; 10 bases fit TRBD2. This CDR3 is built from 13 residues. Germline CDR1 SGDLS, CDR2 YYNGEE. V lost 2 bases to trimming and J lost 11 bases; unmatched junction nucleotides: 4.

The chain recombines TRBV5-1 with TRBJ2-5; TRBD2 agrees at 9 bases. The germline gives CDR1 SGHRS, CDR2 YFSETQ. The CDR3 extends over 16 amino acids. V lost 6 bases to trimming and J lost 4 bases; unmatched junction nucleotides: 13. Written as DNA, the CDR3 is TGCGCCAGCACCCCCAATTCGCAAGCGGGAGGAGAGACCCAGTACTTC. Protein: CASTPNSQAGGETQYF.

The CDR3 region is CASSQDLGSGKADEQFF. The CDR3 nucleotides read TGCGCCAGCAGCCAAGATCTGGGGAGCGGGAAGGCCGATGAGCAGTTCTTC. This chain joins TRBV4-1 and TRBJ2-1; TRBD2 matches at 7 bases. The CDR3 loop spans 17 amino acids. Germline-derived CDR1 and CDR2 are MGHRA and YSYEKL. Germline trimming cut 0 bases from V and 8 bases from J; bases unmatched to any gene: 13.

J is TRBJ1-3 and V is TRBV5-1, with 8 bases fitting TRBD1. This CDR3 spans 16 amino acids. With V trimmed by 3 bases and J by 2 bases, 7 bases remained unmatched. Germline lookup yields CDR1 SGHRS and CDR2 YFSETQ. CDR3 sequence (DNA): TGCGCCAGCAGCTCGACCTTACAGGGGGCTGGAAACACCATATATTTT. Translating it yields CASSSTLQGAGNTIYF.

This clone appeared once. The chain joins TRBV15 to TRBJ2-5, with D possibly being TRBD1 (5 bases). Germline V gene lookup returns CDR1 LNHNV and CDR2 YYDKDF (reference sequence). The V end was cut by 0 bases, the J end by 1 base, with 6 bases between. The CDR3 is made up of 14 amino acids. This CDR3 is CATSRDQGQETQYF. For the CDR3, the DNA is TGTGCCACCAGCAGAGATCAGGGCCAAGAGACCCAGTACTTC.

V gene TRBV4-1 combines with J gene TRBJ2-7; 11 nucleotides line up with TRBD2. Losses at the gene ends were 3 bases for V and 4 bases for J; bases not matched to a gene: 5. The CDR3 loop spans 15 amino acids. Germline V gene data show CDR1 as MGHRA and CDR2 as YSYEKL. CDR3 sequence (DNA): TGCGCCAGCAGCCAGGCGACTAGCGGGGCTTACGAGCAGTACTTC. Translated, it gives CASSQATSGAYEQYF.

The chain uses TRBV28 and TRBJ2-1; a possible D gene is TRBD2 (5 bases). This CDR3 is 15 amino acids long. V lost 7 bases and J 4 bases, leaving 17 bases between the germline ends. Germline V lookup: CDR1 MDHEN, CDR2 SYDVKM. CDR3 coding DNA: TGTGCCAGCATCTTTGCGGACTCGCCTTACAATGAGCAGTTCTTC. It yields the protein CASIFADSPYNEQFF. Full variable domain (rest looked up from reference TRBV28 and TRBJ2-1): DVKVTQSSRYLVKRTGEKVFLECVQDMDHENMFWYRQDPGLGLRLIYFSYDVKMKEKGDIPEGYSVSREKKERFSLILESASTNQTSMYLCASIFADSPYNEQFFGPGTRLTVL.

The genes are TRBV19 and TRBJ1-1, with D perhaps matching TRBD1 (5 bases). This CDR3 has 17 residues. V lost 2 bases, J lost 1 base, and 17 bases lay in between. The germline gives CDR1 LNHDA, CDR2 SQIVND (reference sequence). DNA of the CDR3: TGTGCCAGTAGTATATATCGGGGGGAGGGAAGGAACACTGAAGCTTTCTTT. Amino acid sequence: CASSIYRGEGRNTEAFF.